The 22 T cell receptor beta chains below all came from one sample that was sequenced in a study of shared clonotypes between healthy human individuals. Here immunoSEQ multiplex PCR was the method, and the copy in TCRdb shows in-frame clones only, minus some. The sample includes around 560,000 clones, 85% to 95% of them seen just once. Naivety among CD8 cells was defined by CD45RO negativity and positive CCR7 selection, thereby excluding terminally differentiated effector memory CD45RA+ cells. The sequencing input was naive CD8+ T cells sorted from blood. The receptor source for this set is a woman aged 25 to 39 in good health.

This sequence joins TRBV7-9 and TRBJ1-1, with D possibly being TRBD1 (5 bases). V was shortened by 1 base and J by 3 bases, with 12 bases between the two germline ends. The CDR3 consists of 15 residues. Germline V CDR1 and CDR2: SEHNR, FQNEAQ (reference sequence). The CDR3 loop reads CASSLGERDYTEAFF. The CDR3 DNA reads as TGTGCCAGCAGCTTAGGAGAAAGGGACTACACTGAAGCTTTCTTT.

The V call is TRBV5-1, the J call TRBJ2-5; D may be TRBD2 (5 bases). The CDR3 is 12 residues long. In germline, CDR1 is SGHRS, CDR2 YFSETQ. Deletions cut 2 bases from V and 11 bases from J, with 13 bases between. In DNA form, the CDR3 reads TGCGCCAGCAGCTTAGGAGGAGAAGAGCAGTACTTC. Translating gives CASSLGGEEQYF.

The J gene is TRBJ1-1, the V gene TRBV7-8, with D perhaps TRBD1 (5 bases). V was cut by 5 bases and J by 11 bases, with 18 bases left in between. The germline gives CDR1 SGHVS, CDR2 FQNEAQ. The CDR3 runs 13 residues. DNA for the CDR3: TGTGCCAGCAGCCCCGGGGGGGAAAACCTCGCTTTCTTT. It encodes CASSPGGENLAFF.

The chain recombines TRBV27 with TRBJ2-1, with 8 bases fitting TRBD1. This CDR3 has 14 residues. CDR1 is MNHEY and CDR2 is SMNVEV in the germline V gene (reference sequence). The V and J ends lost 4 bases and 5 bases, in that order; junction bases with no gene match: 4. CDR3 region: CASSWMTGDNEQFF. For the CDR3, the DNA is TGTGCCAGCAGTTGGATGACAGGGGACAATGAGCAGTTCTTC.

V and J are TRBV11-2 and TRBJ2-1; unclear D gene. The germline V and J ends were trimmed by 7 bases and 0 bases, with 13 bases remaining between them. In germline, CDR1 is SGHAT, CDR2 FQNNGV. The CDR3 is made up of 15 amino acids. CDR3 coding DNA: TGTGCCAGCAACGACCCGCATCGCTCCTACAATGAGCAGTTCTTC. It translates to CASNDPHRSYNEQFF.

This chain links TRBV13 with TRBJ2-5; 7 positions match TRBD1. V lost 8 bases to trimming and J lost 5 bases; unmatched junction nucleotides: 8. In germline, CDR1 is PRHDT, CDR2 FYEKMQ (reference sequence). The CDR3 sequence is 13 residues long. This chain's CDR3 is CASADRVGETQYF. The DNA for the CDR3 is TGTGCCAGCGCCGACAGGGTGGGTGAGACCCAGTACTTC.

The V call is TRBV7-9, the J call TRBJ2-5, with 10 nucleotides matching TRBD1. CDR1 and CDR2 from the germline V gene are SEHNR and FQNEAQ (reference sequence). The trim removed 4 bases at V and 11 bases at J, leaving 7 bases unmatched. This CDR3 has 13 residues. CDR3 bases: TGTGCCAGCAGCTCCCGGGACAGGGGAGAACAGTACTTC. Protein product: CASSSRDRGEQYF. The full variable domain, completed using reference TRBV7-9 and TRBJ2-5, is DTGVSQNPRHKITKRGQNVTFRCDPISEHNRLYWYRQTLGQGPEFLTYFQNEAQLEKSRLLSDRFSAERPKGSFSTLEIQRTEQGDSAMYLCASSSRDRGEQYFGPGTRLLVL.

CDR3 amino acids: CASSLAGQSNEKLFF. For the CDR3, the DNA is TGTGCCAGCAGCTTAGCGGGACAAAGTAATGAAAAACTGTTTTTT. The chain links TRBV11-2 to TRBJ1-4, with TRBD1 as a possible D gene (6 bases). V lost 1 base and J lost 4, with 10 bases in between. This CDR3 region has 15 residues. From germline, CDR1 is SGHAT and CDR2 FQNNGV.

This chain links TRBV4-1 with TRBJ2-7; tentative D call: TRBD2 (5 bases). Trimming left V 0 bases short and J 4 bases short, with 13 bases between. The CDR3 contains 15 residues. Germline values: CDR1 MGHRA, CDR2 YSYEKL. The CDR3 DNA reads TGCGCCAGCAGCCAAGATGGTGGGAGCATTTACGAGCAGTACTTC. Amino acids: CASSQDGGSIYEQYF.

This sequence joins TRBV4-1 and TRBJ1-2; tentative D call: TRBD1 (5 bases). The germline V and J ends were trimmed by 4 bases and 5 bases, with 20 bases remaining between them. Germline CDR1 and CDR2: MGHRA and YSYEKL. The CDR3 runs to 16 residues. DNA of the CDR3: TGCGCCAGCAGCCTCCCGGGGGGGGAGAAACTATATGGCTACACCTTC. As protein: CASSLPGGEKLYGYTF.

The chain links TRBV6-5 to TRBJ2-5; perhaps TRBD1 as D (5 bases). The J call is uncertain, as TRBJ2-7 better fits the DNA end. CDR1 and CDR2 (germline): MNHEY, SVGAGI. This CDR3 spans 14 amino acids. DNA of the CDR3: TGTGCCAGCAGTTACTCGGACATCTCCTACGAGCAGTACTTC. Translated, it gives CASSYSDISYEQYF.

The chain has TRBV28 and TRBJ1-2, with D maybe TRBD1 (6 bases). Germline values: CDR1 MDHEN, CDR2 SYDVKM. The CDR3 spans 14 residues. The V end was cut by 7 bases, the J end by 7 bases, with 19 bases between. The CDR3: CASNPAGAQGGYTF. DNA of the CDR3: TGTGCCAGCAACCCCGCAGGGGCTCAAGGTGGCTACACCTTC.

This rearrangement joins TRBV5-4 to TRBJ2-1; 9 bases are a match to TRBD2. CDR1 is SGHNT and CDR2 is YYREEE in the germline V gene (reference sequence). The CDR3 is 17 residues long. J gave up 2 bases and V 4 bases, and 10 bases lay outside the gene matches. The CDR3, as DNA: TGTGCCAGCAGCCCGGGACTAGCAGTTACAACCTACAATGAGCAGTTCTTC. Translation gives CASSPGLAVTTYNEQFF. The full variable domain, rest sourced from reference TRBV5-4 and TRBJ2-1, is ETGVTQSPTHLIKTRGQQVTLRCSSQSGHNTVSWYQQALGQGPQFIFQYYREEENGRGNFPPRFSGLQFPNYSSELNVNALELDDSALYLCASSPGLAVTTYNEQFFGPGTRLTVL.

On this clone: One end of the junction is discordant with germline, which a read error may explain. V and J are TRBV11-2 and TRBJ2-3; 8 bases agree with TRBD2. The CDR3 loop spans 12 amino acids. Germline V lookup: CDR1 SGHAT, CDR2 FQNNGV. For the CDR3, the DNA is TGCTCTCTAGCGGGCTACACAGATACGCAGTATTTT. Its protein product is CSLAGYTDTQYF.

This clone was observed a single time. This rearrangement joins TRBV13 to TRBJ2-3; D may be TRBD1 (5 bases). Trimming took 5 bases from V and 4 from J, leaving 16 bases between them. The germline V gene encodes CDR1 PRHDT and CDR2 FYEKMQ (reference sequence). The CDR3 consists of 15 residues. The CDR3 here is CASSATGLVADTQYF. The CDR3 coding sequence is TGTGCCAGCAGCGCCACAGGCCTAGTTGCAGATACGCAGTATTTT.

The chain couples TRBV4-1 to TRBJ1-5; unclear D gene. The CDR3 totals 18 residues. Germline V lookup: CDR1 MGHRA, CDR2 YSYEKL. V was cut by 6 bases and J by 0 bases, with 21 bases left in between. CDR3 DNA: TGCGCCAGCAGTTCCAACAAGGACGTTTATCATAGCAATCAGCCCCAGCATTTT. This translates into CASSSNKDVYHSNQPQHF.

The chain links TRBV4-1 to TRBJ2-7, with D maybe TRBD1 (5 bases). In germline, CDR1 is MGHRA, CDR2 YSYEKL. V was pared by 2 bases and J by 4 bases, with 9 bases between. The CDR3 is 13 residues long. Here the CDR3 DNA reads TGCGCCAGCAGCCAAAGCAGGGTTTACGAGCAGTACTTC. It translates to CASSQSRVYEQYF.

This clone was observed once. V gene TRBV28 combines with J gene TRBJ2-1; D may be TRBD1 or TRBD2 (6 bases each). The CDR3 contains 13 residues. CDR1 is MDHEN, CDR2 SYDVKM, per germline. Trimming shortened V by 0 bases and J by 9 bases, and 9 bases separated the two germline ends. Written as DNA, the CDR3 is TGTGCCAGCAGTTTATGGCGGGACACTGAGCAGTTCTTC. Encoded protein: CASSLWRDTEQFF.

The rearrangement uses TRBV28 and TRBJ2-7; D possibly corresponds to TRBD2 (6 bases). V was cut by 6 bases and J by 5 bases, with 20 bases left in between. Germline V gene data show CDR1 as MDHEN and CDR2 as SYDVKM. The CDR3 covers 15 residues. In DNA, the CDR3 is TGTGCCAGCAGGGGAAGGGACTCGGCGATGCACGAGCAGTACTTC. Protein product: CASRGRDSAMHEQYF.

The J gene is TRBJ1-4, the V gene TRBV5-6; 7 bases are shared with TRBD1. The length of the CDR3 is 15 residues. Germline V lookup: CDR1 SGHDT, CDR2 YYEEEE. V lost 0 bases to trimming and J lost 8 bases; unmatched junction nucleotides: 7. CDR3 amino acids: CASSLGGGDKEKLFF. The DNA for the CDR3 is TGTGCCAGCAGCTTGGGAGGGGGCGACAAAGAAAAACTGTTTTTT.

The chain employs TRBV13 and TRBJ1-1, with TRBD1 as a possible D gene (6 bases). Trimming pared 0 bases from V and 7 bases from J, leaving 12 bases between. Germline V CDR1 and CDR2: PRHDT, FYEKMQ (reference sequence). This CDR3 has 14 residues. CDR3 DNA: TGTGCCAGCAGCTTAGGGCAGGGGATGGGTGAAGCTTTCTTT. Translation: CASSLGQGMGEAFF.

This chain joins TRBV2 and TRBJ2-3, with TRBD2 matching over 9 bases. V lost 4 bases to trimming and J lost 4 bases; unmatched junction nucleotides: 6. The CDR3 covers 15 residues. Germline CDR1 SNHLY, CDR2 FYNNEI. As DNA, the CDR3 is TGTGCCAGCAGTGCGGGGCGGGAGGGCTCAGATACGCAGTATTTT. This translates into CASSAGREGSDTQYF. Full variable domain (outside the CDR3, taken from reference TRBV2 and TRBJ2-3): EPEVTQTPSHQVTQMGQEVILRCVPISNHLYFYWYRQILGQKVEFLVSFYNNEISEKSEIFDDQFSVERPDGSNFTLKIRSTKLEDSAMYFCASSAGREGSDTQYFGPGTRLTVL.